A few counts support the clone carrying this T cell receptor (beta chain). These data belong to a study of early T cells in non-severe SARS-CoV-2 infection. Whole-study context: From unsorted whole blood, bulk RNA was sequenced, and the chains remained unpaired.

Germline CDR1 LNHNV, CDR2 YYDKDF (reference sequence). CDR3 length: 14 amino acids. V lost 5 bases to trimming and J lost 2 bases; unmatched junction nucleotides: 2. TCRdb recomputed calls from the 5' RACE reads with MiXCR, one row per CDR3 protein. The sample consists of 35,000 to 50,000 distinct CDR3 sequences, under 30% of them appearing once. The TCR sequence derives from an adult who was a healthcare worker with PCR-confirmed SARS-CoV-2 infection or an uninfected control (not recorded which). The chain carries TRBV15 and TRBJ1-3; 8 bases line up with TRBD1. The sample was whole blood, taken at baseline. The CDR3 is CATSVDRAGNTIYF. CDR3 in DNA: TGTGCCACCAGCGTGGACAGGGCTGGAAACACCATATATTTT. The full variable domain, its missing parts supplied by reference TRBV15 and TRBJ1-3, is DAMVIQNPRYQVTQFGKPVTLSCSQTLNHNVMYWYQQKSSQAPKLLFHYYDKDFNNEADTPDNFQSRRPNTSFCFLDIRSPGLGDTAMYLCATSVDRAGNTIYFGEGSWLTVV.